This TCR beta chain was documented in a study of graft-versus-host responses after intestinal transplantation. Findings and limits, study-wide: Recipient marrow held GvH clones, some first seen in ileum or blood.

Note on this clone: Its specificity is not known.

The CDR3 contains 12 residues. V lost 5 bases and J lost 3, with 7 bases in between. Germline CDR1 is SQVTM and CDR2 is ANQGSEA. Libraries were prepared by immunoSEQ multiplex PCR; TCRdb keeps only in-frame clonotypes and omits some of them. Of roughly 93,000 clones in the sample, 92% were seen once. The J gene is TRBJ2-2, the V gene TRBV29-1, with D uncertain. This specimen consisted of unstimulated CD8+ T cells sorted from spleen or lymph node cells, obtained before transplant. The clonotype comes from a human donor who was the organ donor for an intestinal transplant. CDR3 DNA sequence: TGCAGCGTTAAAACACACACCGGGGAGCTGTTTTTT. Translation: CSVKTHTGELFF.